These 21 T cell receptor beta chains originate from one sample sequenced in a study of T cell clusters in autoimmune cytopenias. TRB was amplified from 250 ng of peripheral blood genomic DNA per sample. TRB rearrangements were amplified by touch-down multiplex PCR with mixed TRB-A/B primers. One entry per CDR3 protein, without DNA, is what TCRdb gives after re-calling the multiplex PCR reads. The sample table sets out about 2,800 distinct CDR3 sequences. These data were also filed under a second study, of T cell repertoires in aging, cancer and after chemotherapy.

Sequences were obtained from peripheral blood. Every receptor here comes from a human donor with an autoimmune cytopenia or autoimmune hepatitis (not recorded which).

This clonotype is medium-sized (0.01 to 0.1%) by frequency. The chain combines TRBV29-1 with TRBJ2-5; TCRdb's D call of TRBD2 is untestable without DNA. Germline CDR1 is SQVTM and CDR2 is ANQGSEA. The CDR3 spans 15 residues. The CDR3 protein is CSVETGTSGLKTQYF.

The V and J genes are TRBV12-3 or TRBV12-4 and TRBJ2-5; there is no DNA to check the TCRdb D call of TRBD1. CDR3 length equals 15 residues. The CDR3 is CASSFMGQPQETQYF.

The chain employs TRBV6-1 and TRBJ1-2. Germline CDR1 MNHNS, CDR2 SASEGT. The CDR3 length is 12 residues. The CDR3 is CATLHGPGGYTF.

The V and J genes are TRBV19 and TRBJ1-1; the TRBD1 assignment by TCRdb is unverifiable without DNA. From germline, CDR1 is LNHDA and CDR2 SQIVND (reference sequence). This CDR3 has 13 residues. This CDR3 reads CASSIKGLSEAFF.

The chain recombines TRBV27 with TRBJ2-3; no DNA is available, so the TRBD2 call from TCRdb remains unchecked. Germline CDR1 and CDR2: MNHEY and SMNVEV (reference sequence). CDR3 length: 15 amino acids. This CDR3 is CASSPTSRRTDTQYF.

This sequence joins TRBV6-1 and TRBJ2-7. Germline V gene data show CDR1 as MNHNS and CDR2 as SASEGT. The CDR3 spans 13 residues. The CDR3 sequence is CASSEALRNEQYF.

This chain joins TRBV6-1 and TRBJ1-5; TCRdb calls TRBD1, which cannot be checked without DNA. The CDR3 contains 16 residues. Germline CDR1 MNHNS, CDR2 SASEGT. This CDR3 is CASSESGQFSNQPQHF.

The chain employs TRBV6-6 and TRBJ1-1. This CDR3 contains 11 residues. CDR1 and CDR2 from the germline V gene are MNHNY and SVGAGI (reference sequence). CDR3 in amino acids: CASRPQTEAFF.

This chain uses TRBV28 with TRBJ2-2. The CDR3 spans 11 residues. The V gene's germline CDR1 is MDHEN and CDR2 SYDVKM. The CDR3 protein is CASSAYGELFF.

Its frequency marks this clonotype as large. The rearrangement uses TRBV6-5 and TRBJ2-6; absent DNA, TCRdb's TRBD2 call cannot be checked. This CDR3 has 14 residues. Germline CDR1 reads MNHEY; CDR2 reads SVGAGI. The CDR3 loop is CASRRASGANVLTF.

V and J are TRBV5-4 and TRBJ2-5; the D call from TCRdb, TRBD1, cannot be confirmed without DNA. This CDR3 contains 16 residues. Germline values: CDR1 SGHNT, CDR2 YYREEE (reference sequence). The CDR3 is CASSLSGGWAGETQYF.

The V gene is TRBV5-5, the J gene TRBJ1-3; TCRdb names TRBD1, which stays unverified in the absence of DNA. This CDR3 has 16 amino acids. Germline CDR1 reads SGHKS; CDR2 reads YYEKEE (reference sequence). The CDR3 protein is CASSLGTGDFGNTIYF.

This clonotype is called medium-sized (0.01 to 0.1%) based on its frequency. The rearrangement joins TRBV30 to TRBJ2-1; there is no DNA to check the TCRdb D call of TRBD2. The CDR3 totals 12 residues. Germline CDR1 reads GTSNPN; CDR2 reads SVGIG (reference sequence). The CDR3: CAWSLLAGPQFF.

This chain uses TRBV12-3 or TRBV12-4 with TRBJ1-5; the D call from TCRdb, TRBD1, cannot be confirmed without DNA. The CDR3 sequence is 15 residues long. This CDR3 is CASSLKGFGNQPQHF.

This chain joins TRBV6-1 and TRBJ1-1. The CDR3 is 15 amino acids. Germline loops: CDR1 MNHNS, CDR2 SASEGT. CDR3 residues: CASVRTVPRPFEAFF.

Considering frequency, this clonotype is medium-sized. Here the CDR3 reads CASSTPRSGGKNEQFF. The rearrangement uses TRBV6-5 and TRBJ2-1; the D gene TCRdb calls, TRBD1, cannot be checked with no DNA. This CDR3 is built from 16 residues. In germline, CDR1 is MNHEY, CDR2 SVGAGI.

This clonotype is identified as medium-sized from frequency. The chain is built from TRBV6-1 and TRBJ2-3; without DNA, the TCRdb call of TRBD2 cannot be checked. CDR1 and CDR2 from the germline V gene are MNHNS and SASEGT. CDR3 size: 16 residues. CDR3 in amino acids: CASSDGLAGVTDTQYF.

This clonotype registers medium-sized by frequency. The rearrangement joins TRBV19 to TRBJ2-1. The V gene's germline CDR1 is LNHDA and CDR2 SQIVND (reference sequence). This CDR3 is built from 15 residues. Here the CDR3 reads CASSEYPSSYNEQFF.

CDR3 sequence reads: CASSLPGPNSPLHF. This chain links TRBV12-3 or TRBV12-4 with TRBJ1-6; TCRdb reports TRBD1, a call that lacks DNA to check it against. The CDR3 is 14 residues long.

Its frequency marks this clonotype as medium-sized. The genes are TRBV6-6 and TRBJ1-4; TCRdb names TRBD1, which stays unverified in the absence of DNA. Looked up from germline, CDR1 is MNHNY and CDR2 is SVGAGI (reference sequence). The CDR3 contains 15 residues. The CDR3 reads CASRDPGTGEEKLFF.

This clonotype is identified as medium-sized from frequency. The chain has TRBV6-5 and TRBJ2-2; TCRdb gives TRBD1 as the D gene, but with no DNA this cannot be confirmed. The germline V gene encodes CDR1 MNHEY and CDR2 SVGAGI. The CDR3 covers 16 residues. The CDR3 loop is CASSKGGGANTGELFF.